This T cell receptor beta chain derives from a study of neurological immune-mediated disorders. TCRdb reprocessed the 5' RACE reads via MiXCR and lists one record per CDR3 protein. The sample records around 38,000 distinct CDR3 sequences, more than 14% being singletons. This clonotype was seen at least ten times. What it binds is unknown. Broader study findings: No CDR3 amino acid sequences recurred among expanded clones across subjects, suggesting private repertoires in all groups. Healthy controls had more TCR clonal expansion than multiple sclerosis, which showed the least, whereas HTLV-1-associated myelopathy showed the most.

Germline CDR1 is SQVTM and CDR2 is ANQGSEA. The CDR3 has 13 amino acids. V shed 3 bases, J shed 8 bases, and the junction held 5 bases outside the gene matches. Sorted libraries were derived from 800,000 to 1,000,000 CD4+ or CD8+ T cells. The sequence derives from a woman aged 55-69 years with HTLV-1-associated myelopathy (HAM/TSP). The sample comprised CD4+ T cells from blood. This chain joins TRBV29-1 and TRBJ1-3; 9 bases are a match to TRBD1. The CDR3 sequence: CSVDEQGADTIYF. CDR3 nucleotides: TGCAGCGTTGATGAACAGGGGGCTGACACCATATATTTT.